The rows below give T cell receptor beta chains drawn from one sample of a study of blood T cell repertoires in COVID-19. Sequencing used immunoSEQ multiplex PCR; TCRdb keeps in-frame clones, though not all of them. The sample comprises 150,000 or so clones, more than 80% of which are singletons, and roughly 13% rests with the top ten. Sequenced material: peripheral blood. All receptors derive from a man between 18 and 29 years old with COVID-19, enrolled during active disease. Both conserved end residues are part of each CDR3. D genes are given only for firm matches. The listing skips clone size in some rows; elsewhere it reads once, few, many or a size class.

cdr3_aa cdr3_nt j_call v_call clone_size d_call
CAWGPVGGAKGYTF TGTGCCTGGGGTCCGGTAGGGGGGGCGAAGGGCTACACCTTC TRBJ1-2 TRBV30 NA NA
CSAISGYEQYF TGCAGTGCTATTAGCGGTTACGAGCAGTACTTC TRBJ2-7 TRBV20-1 NA NA
CASIPGGRAEAFF TGTGCCAGCATTCCAGGGGGTCGGGCTGAAGCTTTCTTT TRBJ1-1 TRBV6-5 NA TRBD1
CASSRISYEQYF TGTGCCAGCAGCAGGATATCCTACGAGCAGTACTTC TRBJ2-7 TRBV28 NA NA
CASSLEGSLYEQYF TGTGCCAGCAGTTTGGAGGGATCTCTCTACGAGCAGTACTTC TRBJ2-7 TRBV28 NA NA
CASSEGVTGELFF TGTGCCAGCAGTGAGGGAGTTACCGGGGAGCTGTTTTTT TRBJ2-2 TRBV25-1 NA NA
CASSQDRSGSADTQYF TGCGCCAGCAGCCAAGATCGTAGCGGGAGTGCAGATACGCAGTATTTT TRBJ2-3 TRBV4-3 once TRBD2
CASSLQRYREQYF TGTGCCAGCAGTTTGCAGCGATATCGCGAGCAGTACTTC TRBJ2-7 TRBV12-3/TRBV12-4 NA NA
CASSLDARLDTEAFF TGTGCCAGCAGTTTAGACGCCAGACTAGACACTGAAGCTTTCTTT TRBJ1-1 TRBV27 NA NA
CASCTGQQPGSPLHF TGTGCCAGCTGTACCGGACAGCAGCCGGGATCGCCCCTCCACTTT TRBJ1-6 TRBV6-6 NA NA
CASSLSAGTGYTF TGTGCCAGCAGTTTATCCGCGGGGACTGGCTACACCTTC TRBJ1-2 TRBV27 NA NA
CASTLGGGLHNSPLHF TGTGCCAGCACCTTAGGGGGGGGGCTTCATAATTCACCCCTCCACTTT TRBJ1-6 TRBV28 NA NA
CSAGGQGRYGYTF TGCAGCGCCGGGGGACAGGGGAGGTATGGCTACACCTTC TRBJ1-2 TRBV29-1 NA TRBD1
CASSPRDTGYYEQYF TGTGCCAGCTCACCGCGTGACACAGGGTACTACGAGCAGTACTTC TRBJ2-7 TRBV18 NA NA
CSARSSYGYTF TGCAGTGCTAGGTCCAGCTATGGCTACACCTTC TRBJ1-2 TRBV20-1 NA NA
CATKGAGLGETQYF TGTGCCACCAAGGGGGCGGGGCTCGGCGAGACCCAGTACTTC TRBJ2-5 TRBV2 NA NA
CASSYSSGRRYNEQFF TGTGCCAGCAGCTATTCTAGCGGGAGGAGGTACAATGAGCAGTTCTTC TRBJ2-1 TRBV7-9 NA TRBD2